A single sample is the source of the 25 T cell receptor beta chains below, sequenced in a study of blood T cell repertoires in COVID-19. TCRdb's table, derived via immunoSEQ multiplex PCR, lists solely in-frame clones and lacks some. Among about 330,000 clones listed, just over 85% were seen once. The specimen was PBMCs or T cells enriched from blood (not recorded which). These receptors originate from a woman under 30 who had recovered from COVID-19.

The chain recombines TRBV28 with TRBJ2-3; D may be TRBD1 (5 bases). V was trimmed by 6 bases and J by 7 bases, leaving 11 bases between them. CDR1 and CDR2 (germline): MDHEN, SYDVKM. This CDR3 contains 12 residues. In DNA form, the CDR3 reads TGTGCCAGCAGCCCACAGGTGAATACGCAGTATTTT. It encodes CASSPQVNTQYF.

This clone was seen a single time. V and J are TRBV2 and TRBJ2-1; the D gene is possibly TRBD2 (6 bases). Looked up from germline, CDR1 is SNHLY and CDR2 is FYNNEI. V lost 7 bases and J 10 bases, leaving 11 bases between the germline ends. The CDR3 spans 11 residues. The CDR3 spells CASTQEGEQFF. As DNA, the CDR3 is TGTGCCAGCACCCAGGAGGGAGAGCAGTTCTTC.

CDR3 in DNA: TGTGCCAGCAGCCAAGCCGGGGGTGGCAATCAGCCCCAGCATTTT. Protein sequence: CASSQAGGGNQPQHF. The chain is built from TRBV11-2 and TRBJ1-5, with D possibly TRBD1 on 5 matching bases. Trimming removed 5 bases from V and 2 bases from J, with 13 bases in between. This CDR3 contains 15 residues. CDR1 and CDR2 from the germline V gene are SGHAT and FQNNGV.

The J gene is TRBJ1-1, the V gene TRBV9; 7 nucleotides line up with TRBD1. The germline CDR1 and CDR2 sequences are SGDLS and YYNGEE. The V gene end was trimmed by 3 bases and the J gene end by 5 bases; junction bases not matched to a gene: 10. This CDR3 spans 15 amino acids. The CDR3 here is CASSGSQGNKTEAFF. CDR3 DNA: TGTGCCAGCAGCGGATCACAGGGGAATAAAACTGAAGCTTTCTTT. Combining the CDR3 with reference TRBV9 and TRBJ1-1 gives the whole variable domain DSGVTQTPKHLITATGQRVTLRCSPRSGDLSVYWYQQSLDQGLQFLIQYYNGEERAKGNILERFSAQQFPDLHSELNLSSLELGDSALYFCASSGSQGNKTEAFFGQGTRLTVV.

This clone was recorded once. This sequence joins TRBV18 and TRBJ2-7, with 9 bases lining up with TRBD2. V shed 2 bases, J shed 3 bases, and the junction held 2 bases outside the gene matches. This CDR3 region has 14 residues. Germline V CDR1 and CDR2: KGHSH, LQKENI. CDR3 region: CASSPKRGDYEQYF. The CDR3 coding sequence is TGTGCCAGCTCACCAAAGCGGGGGGACTACGAGCAGTACTTC.

The V gene is TRBV7-6, the J gene TRBJ1-2; D unclear. The CDR3 contains 15 residues. V was trimmed by 1 base and J by 2 bases, leaving 11 bases between them. Germline V gene data show CDR1 as SGHVS and CDR2 as FNYEAQ. CDR3 in amino acids: CASSLGSGQNYGYTF. The CDR3 DNA reads TGTGCCAGCAGCTTAGGGAGCGGGCAGAACTATGGCTACACCTTC.

The chain joins TRBV30 to TRBJ1-5; D is unclear. The CDR3 covers 14 residues. Trimming took 2 bases from V and 5 from J, leaving 13 bases between them. Per the germline V gene, CDR1 is GTSNPN and CDR2 is SVGIG (reference sequence). The CDR3, as DNA: TGTGCCTGGAGTTATGGAACAGCGGATCAGCCCCAGCATTTT. Amino acid sequence: CAWSYGTADQPQHF.

V and J are TRBV9 and TRBJ2-3; 9 nucleotides align to TRBD1. The CDR3 length is 18 residues. CDR1 SGDLS and CDR2 YYNGEE come from the germline V gene. Trimming removed 4 bases from V and 2 bases from J; junction bases left unmatched: 14. The CDR3 loop reads CASSRSLGGQGSTDTQYF. Here the CDR3 DNA reads TGTGCCAGCAGCCGTAGCCTCGGGGGACAGGGCTCCACAGATACGCAGTATTTT. Full variable domain (rest looked up from reference TRBV9 and TRBJ2-3): DSGVTQTPKHLITATGQRVTLRCSPRSGDLSVYWYQQSLDQGLQFLIQYYNGEERAKGNILERFSAQQFPDLHSELNLSSLELGDSALYFCASSRSLGGQGSTDTQYFGPGTRLTVL.

This clone was counted once. This sequence joins TRBV11-2 and TRBJ1-2, with D perhaps TRBD1 (5 bases). The CDR3 has 15 residues. Trimming cost V 6 bases and J 0 bases, with 14 bases left between them. Germline V lookup: CDR1 SGHAT, CDR2 FQNNGV. CDR3 nucleotides: TGTGCCAGCAGTCCTACCCCGACAGCTAACTATGGCTACACCTTC. Translating it yields CASSPTPTANYGYTF. The full variable domain, rest sourced from reference TRBV11-2 and TRBJ1-2, is EAGVAQSPRYKIIEKRQSVAFWCNPISGHATLYWYQQILGQGPKLLIQFQNNGVVDDSQLPKDRFSAERLKGVDSTLKIQPAKLEDSAVYLCASSPTPTANYGYTFGSGTRLTVV.

V and J are TRBV5-1 and TRBJ2-7; TRBD2 might be the D (5 bases). Trimming shortened V by 3 bases and J by 2 bases, and 12 bases separated the two germline ends. This CDR3 comprises 14 residues. Germline V gives CDR1 SGHRS, CDR2 YFSETQ. This CDR3 is CASSSGVGAYEQYF. The CDR3 DNA is TGCGCCAGCAGCTCCGGGGTAGGAGCCTACGAGCAGTACTTC.

The V gene is TRBV5-5, the J gene TRBJ1-2; D possibly corresponds to TRBD1 (6 bases). The V gene lost 0 bases and the J gene lost 2 bases, with 11 bases spanning the gap. The CDR3 is 15 amino acids. Germline V gives CDR1 SGHKS, CDR2 YYEKEE (reference sequence). CDR3 coding DNA: TGTGCCAGCAGCTTGGGGAGGACAGCGAACTATGGCTACACCTTC. Residues: CASSLGRTANYGYTF.

The chain recombines TRBV5-4 with TRBJ2-1; maybe TRBD1 (5 bases). This CDR3 is built from 15 residues. Looked up from germline, CDR1 is SGHNT and CDR2 is YYREEE (reference sequence). V dropped 0 bases and J dropped 6 bases, with 13 bases sitting between them. In DNA form, the CDR3 reads TGTGCCAGCAGCTTGGGGGCAGGGTTGGGCAATGAGCAGTTCTTC. It translates to CASSLGAGLGNEQFF.

This clone was seen a handful of times. The J gene is TRBJ2-5, the V gene TRBV24-1; no clear D. This CDR3 comprises 14 residues. CDR1 is KGHDR, CDR2 SFDVKD, per germline. Between the trimmed V and J ends, which lost 8 bases and 4 bases, there was a span of 16 bases. The CDR3: CATKSNSPPETQYF. The CDR3 DNA is TGTGCCACCAAAAGCAACAGCCCCCCAGAGACCCAGTACTTC.

V is TRBV3-1 (or the pseudogene TRBV3-2) and J is TRBJ1-2; the match to TRBD1 covers 8 bases. Germline-derived CDR1 and CDR2 are LGHDT and YNNKEL (reference sequence). This CDR3 comprises 14 residues. The V segment lost 2 bases and the J segment 8 bases; nucleotides outside the gene matches: 7. The CDR3 bases are TGTGCCAGCAGCCAAACAGGGGGGTCGGAGGGCTACACCTTC. Protein product: CASSQTGGSEGYTF.

The V gene is TRBV29-1, the J gene TRBJ2-1, with 8 bases aligning to TRBD2. This CDR3 is 14 amino acids long. Germline-derived CDR1 and CDR2 are SQVTM and ANQGSEA. The J segment lost 7 bases and the V segment lost 2 bases, leaving 7 bases of the junction unmatched. The CDR3 DNA sequence: TGCAGCGTTGAACGGCCGGGAGGGCCAAATGAGCAGTTCTTC. It yields the protein CSVERPGGPNEQFF.

The V and J genes are TRBV5-1 and TRBJ2-1; D is perhaps TRBD2 (6 bases). Deletions cut 5 bases from V and 0 bases from J, with 12 bases between. The CDR3 extends over 15 amino acids. Germline values: CDR1 SGHRS, CDR2 YFSETQ. The CDR3 loop reads CASSPRGSSYNEQFF. As DNA, the CDR3 is TGCGCCAGCAGTCCGCGGGGAAGCTCCTACAATGAGCAGTTCTTC.

Only one count was recorded for this clone. This chain links TRBV27 with TRBJ1-6; 7 positions match TRBD1. J gave up 7 bases and V 3 bases, and 3 bases lay outside the gene matches. Germline lookup yields CDR1 MNHEY and CDR2 SMNVEV (reference sequence). The CDR3 length is 14 residues. The CDR3: CASSFTGANSPLHF. The CDR3 nucleotides read TGTGCCAGCAGTTTCACAGGGGCCAATTCACCCCTCCACTTT.

V usage is TRBV19 and J usage is TRBJ1-4; D possibly corresponds to TRBD1 (5 bases). The CDR3 loop spans 14 amino acids. V dropped 3 bases and J dropped 5 bases, with 10 bases sitting between them. Germline V gives CDR1 LNHDA, CDR2 SQIVND (reference sequence). CDR3 in amino acids: CASSMDTWNEKLFF. CDR3 nucleotide sequence: TGTGCCAGTAGTATGGACACCTGGAATGAAAAACTGTTTTTT.

The J gene is TRBJ2-7, the V gene TRBV11-2; TRBD2 matches at 11 bases. The CDR3 consists of 15 residues. CDR1 is SGHAT, CDR2 FQNNGV, per germline. V shed 6 bases and J 2 bases; nucleotides not matched to a gene: 6. CDR3 amino acids: CASSLSGRGAYEQYF. In DNA form, the CDR3 reads TGTGCCAGCAGTCTTAGCGGGAGGGGGGCCTACGAGCAGTACTTC.

This chain uses TRBV7-9 with TRBJ1-5, with no clear D. The germline V gene encodes CDR1 SEHNR and CDR2 FQNEAQ (reference sequence). V was clipped by 3 bases and J by 4 bases, with 10 bases between them. The CDR3 consists of 14 residues. The CDR3 loop is CASSFGGLNQPQHF. The CDR3, as DNA: TGTGCCAGCAGCTTTGGCGGACTTAATCAGCCCCAGCATTTT.

The rearrangement uses TRBV4-1 and TRBJ2-1; 11 bases fit TRBD2. The V segment lost 6 bases and the J segment 8 bases; nucleotides outside the gene matches: 12. This CDR3 has 16 residues. In germline, CDR1 is MGHRA, CDR2 YSYEKL. The CDR3 bases are TGCGCCAGCAGGCTCGAACCTAGCGGGAGGCTCGATGAGCAGTTCTTC. It specifies CASRLEPSGRLDEQFF.

This clone was counted a few times. The chain joins TRBV3-1 (or the pseudogene TRBV3-2) to TRBJ1-1; possible D gene TRBD1, 5 bases. From germline, CDR1 is LGHDT and CDR2 YNNKEL (reference sequence). Deletions cut 3 bases from V and 5 bases from J, with 13 bases between. There are 14 residues in the CDR3. CDR3 in DNA: TGTGCCAGCAGCCATCAGGGTGGAAAAACTGAAGCTTTCTTT. Translating it yields CASSHQGGKTEAFF.

The rearrangement joins TRBV7-3 to TRBJ1-2; D is unresolved. Germline V lookup: CDR1 SGHTA, CDR2 FQGTGA. V dropped 8 bases and J dropped 8 bases, with 18 bases sitting between them. The CDR3 has 13 amino acids. CDR3 region: CASARSLIWGYTF. The CDR3 DNA follows: TGTGCCAGCGCTAGGTCCCTAATCTGGGGCTACACCTTC.

The V gene is TRBV3-1 (or the pseudogene TRBV3-2), the J gene TRBJ2-7, with D unresolved. CDR3 size: 13 residues. V lost 4 bases, J lost 2 bases, and 9 bases lay in between. Germline V gene data show CDR1 as LGHDT and CDR2 as YNNKEL (reference sequence). CDR3 protein: CASSRNSPYEQYF. The DNA for the CDR3 is TGTGCCAGCAGCCGGAATAGCCCCTACGAGCAGTACTTC.

This clone was picked up one time. The rearrangement uses TRBV15 and TRBJ1-1, with 10 nucleotides matching TRBD1. This CDR3 contains 15 residues. Per the germline V gene, CDR1 is LNHNV and CDR2 is YYDKDF (reference sequence). V lost 3 bases and J lost 3; bases outside the gene matches: 4. The CDR3 nucleotides read TGTGCCACCAGCAGGGGACAGGGGACCTACACTGAAGCTTTCTTT. Its translation is CATSRGQGTYTEAFF.